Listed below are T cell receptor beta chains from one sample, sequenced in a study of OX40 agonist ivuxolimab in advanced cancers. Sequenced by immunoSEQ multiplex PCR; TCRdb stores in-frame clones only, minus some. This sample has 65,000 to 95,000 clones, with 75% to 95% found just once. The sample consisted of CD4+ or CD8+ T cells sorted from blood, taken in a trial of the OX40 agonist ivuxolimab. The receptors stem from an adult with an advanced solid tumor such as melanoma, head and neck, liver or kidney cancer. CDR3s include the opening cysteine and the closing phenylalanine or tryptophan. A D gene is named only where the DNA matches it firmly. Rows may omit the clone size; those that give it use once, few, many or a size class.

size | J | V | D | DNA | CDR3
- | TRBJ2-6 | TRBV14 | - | TGTGCCAGCAGCCTGGGTTGGCCCAACGTCCTGACTTTC | CASSLGWPNVLTF
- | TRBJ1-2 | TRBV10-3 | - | TGTGCCATTCGTTTCGTTAAAGGGGGACACTACACCTTC | CAIRFVKGGHYTF
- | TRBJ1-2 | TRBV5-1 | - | TGCGCCAGCAGCTTGAGGCAGCCCGACGAGGGTGGCTACACCTTC | CASSLRQPDEGGYTF
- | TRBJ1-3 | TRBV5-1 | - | TGCGCCAGCAGCTTCGGGGCGGACCGAAACACCATATATTTT | CASSFGADRNTIYF
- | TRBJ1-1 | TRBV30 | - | TGTGCCTGGTTGGCGGGCGTGAACACTGAAGCTTTCTTT | CAWLAGVNTEAFF
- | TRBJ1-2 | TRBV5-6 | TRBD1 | TGTGCCAGCAGCTTACCCACCGGGACAGGGTCTGGCTACACCTTC | CASSLPTGTGSGYTF
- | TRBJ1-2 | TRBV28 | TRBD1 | TGTGCCAGCAGTCTCACAGGGGGCGGCTATGGCTACACCTTC | CASSLTGGGYGYTF
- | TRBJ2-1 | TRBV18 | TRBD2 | TGTGCCAGCTCTCGGACTAGCGGGAGCAACAATGAGCAGTTCTTC | CASSRTSGSNNEQFF
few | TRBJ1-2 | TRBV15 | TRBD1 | TGTGCCACCAGCAGCCGACAGGGTGATGGCTACACCTTC | CATSSRQGDGYTF
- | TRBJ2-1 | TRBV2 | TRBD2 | TGTGCCAGCAGTGACCCCGGGACTAGGGGGGATGAGCAGTTCTTC | CASSDPGTRGDEQFF
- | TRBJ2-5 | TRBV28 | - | TGTGCCAGCAGTTTTAGGGGTCCAGAGACCCAGTACTTC | CASSFRGPETQYF
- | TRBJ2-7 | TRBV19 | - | TGTGCCAGTAGTATCGGTAGGGGCGGCTACGAGCAGTACTTC | CASSIGRGGYEQYF
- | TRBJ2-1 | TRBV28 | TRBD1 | TGTGCCAGCAGTGTGATCGTGGGACAGGGTTACAATGAGCAGTTCTTC | CASSVIVGQGYNEQFF
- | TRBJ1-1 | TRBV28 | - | TGTGCCAGCAGTCGCAATACACCGAACACTGAAGCTTTCTTT | CASSRNTPNTEAFF
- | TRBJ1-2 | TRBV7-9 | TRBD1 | TGTGCCAGCAGTCCGGGACAGGGTAACTATGGCTACACCTTC | CASSPGQGNYGYTF
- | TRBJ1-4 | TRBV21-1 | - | TGTGCCAGCAGCCTCCGGGACAGAAAAAAACTGTTTTTT | CASSLRDRKKLFF
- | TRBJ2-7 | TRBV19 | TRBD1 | TGTGCCAGTAGAGAGATGGGACAGTTACGATACGAGCAGTACTTC | CASREMGQLRYEQYF
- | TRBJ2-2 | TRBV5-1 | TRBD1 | TGCGCCAGCAGCTTTCAGGGGGCGAACACCGGGGAGCTGTTTTTT | CASSFQGANTGELFF
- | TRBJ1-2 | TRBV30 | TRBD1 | TGTGCCTCTCATAGGGGCAGGGGGGCGCATGGCTACACCTTC | CASHRGRGAHGYTF
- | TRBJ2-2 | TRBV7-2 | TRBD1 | TGTGCCAGCAGCGCCCGGACAGGGCGAAGGAGGAGCACCGGGGAGCTGTTTTTT | CASSARTGRRRSTGELFF
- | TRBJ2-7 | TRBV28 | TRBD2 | TGTGCCAGCAGTTCGCCGGGACTAGCGACAACCTACGAGCAGTACTTC | CASSSPGLATTYEQYF
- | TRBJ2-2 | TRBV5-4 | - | TGTGCCAGCAGCTTATATAGGTCGGGCGGGGAGCTGTTTTTT | CASSLYRSGGELFF
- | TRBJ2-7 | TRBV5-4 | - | TGTGCCAGCAGCTTGGGAGGTAGTAGCGGCTACTCCTACGAGCAGTACTTC | CASSLGGSSGYSYEQYF
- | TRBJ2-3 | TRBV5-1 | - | TGCGCCAGCAGCGAAAACATAGATACGCAGTATTTT | CASSENIDTQYF
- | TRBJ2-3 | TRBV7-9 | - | TGTGCCAGCAGCCCCACCTCGGCGAGCACAGATACGCAGTATTTT | CASSPTSASTDTQYF
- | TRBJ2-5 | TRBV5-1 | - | TGCGCCAGCAGCTTGGAGGGAGCCCAAGAGACCCAGTACTTC | CASSLEGAQETQYF
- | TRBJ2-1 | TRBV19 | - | TGTGCCAGCTCCCCTTACCGGAGCTCCTACAATGAGCAGTTCTTC | CASSPYRSSYNEQFF
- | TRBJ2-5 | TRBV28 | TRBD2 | TGTGCCAGCAGTTTTCCGGGGCTAGCGGGTAGGGAGACCCAGTACTTC | CASSFPGLAGRETQYF
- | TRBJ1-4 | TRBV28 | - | TGTGCCAGCACCCCAGGGGTTGGAAAACTGTTTTTT | CASTPGVGKLFF
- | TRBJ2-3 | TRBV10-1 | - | TGCGCCAGCAGTGAGTTGACTAGCACAGATACGCAGTATTTT | CASSELTSTDTQYF
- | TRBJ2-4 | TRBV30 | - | TGTGCCTGGATGTCCCGGGACGCAGGTTCTAAAAACATTCAGTACTTC | CAWMSRDAGSKNIQYF
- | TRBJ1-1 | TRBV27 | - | TGTGCCAGCAGTTTCCTCCAGGGCGGTACTGAAGCTTTCTTT | CASSFLQGGTEAFF
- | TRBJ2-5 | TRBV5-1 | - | TGCGCCAGCAGCTCCGGGACGAACCACCGGGAGACCCAGTACTTC | CASSSGTNHRETQYF
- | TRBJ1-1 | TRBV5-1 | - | TGCGCCAGCAGCAAAGAAGGGGGGAGGAGCACTGAAGCTTTCTTT | CASSKEGGRSTEAFF
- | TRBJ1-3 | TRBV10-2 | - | TGCGCCAGCAGTGAGTCGGGAGGCTCTGGAAACACCATATATTTT | CASSESGGSGNTIYF
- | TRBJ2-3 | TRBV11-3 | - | TGTGCCAGCAGCTCCGACGATCGGGCAGATACGCAGTATTTT | CASSSDDRADTQYF